The 26 T cell receptor beta chains in this list originate from one sample, sequenced in a study of neurological immune-mediated disorders. TCRdb itself ran the 5' RACE reads through MiXCR, one entry per CDR3 protein. The repertoire holds 25,000 to 40,000 distinct CDR3 sequences, with roughly 1.6% as singletons. The source material was PBMCs. Every receptor here comes from a woman in her 30s with multiple sclerosis.

This clonotype has a count of ten or more. The chain carries TRBV27 and TRBJ2-3; no reliable D call. The CDR3 has 13 residues. Germline V lookup: CDR1 MNHEY, CDR2 SMNVEV (reference sequence). V dropped 7 bases and J dropped 7 bases, with 15 bases sitting between them. CDR3 coding DNA: TGTGCCAGCAAATCGAGCCCCTTAAATACGCAGTATTTT. Amino acid sequence: CASKSSPLNTQYF.

This clonotype was observed at least ten times. This chain joins TRBV4-1 and TRBJ2-3; 9 bases map to TRBD1. Trimming cost V 4 bases and J 5 bases; bases outside gene matches: 10. Germline CDR1 reads MGHRA; CDR2 reads YSYEKL. The CDR3 loop spans 16 amino acids. The CDR3 reads CASSLLTGGGRDTQYF. The DNA of the CDR3 is TGCGCCAGCAGCCTCCTGACAGGGGGGGGGCGAGATACGCAGTATTTT.

This clonotype was counted at least ten times. The CDR3 sequence is CSAGPILRSWGEKLFF. CDR3 bases: TGCAGTGCCGGGCCCATACTCCGGAGCTGGGGGGAAAAACTGTTTTTT. The chain uses TRBV20-1 and TRBJ1-4; perhaps TRBD1 as D (5 bases). There are 16 residues in the CDR3. In germline, CDR1 is DFQATT, CDR2 SNEGSKA (reference sequence). The V end was cut by 6 bases, the J end by 8 bases, with 25 bases between.

Ten or more counts support this clonotype. The V and J genes are TRBV9 and TRBJ1-2; D gene unclear. Trimming removed 0 bases from V and 0 bases from J, with 15 bases in between. The germline V gene encodes CDR1 SGDLS and CDR2 YYNGEE. The CDR3 totals 17 residues. This CDR3 reads CASSVGPQVYSNYGYTF. The CDR3 bases are TGTGCCAGCAGCGTAGGGCCCCAGGTTTACTCTAACTATGGCTACACCTTC.

At least ten counts were recorded for this clonotype. The chain carries TRBV12-3 or TRBV12-4 and TRBJ2-3, with 7 bases aligning to TRBD2. V shed 7 bases, J shed 8 bases, and the junction held 15 bases outside the gene matches. This CDR3 has 15 residues. This CDR3 reads CASILRGTIAGTQYF. In nucleotides, the CDR3 is TGTGCCAGCATCCTGCGGGGGACTATTGCCGGTACGCAGTATTTT.

This clonotype was observed at least ten times. CDR3 loop: CTVGGIQETQYF. As DNA, the CDR3 is TGCACCGTGGGGGGCATCCAAGAGACCCAGTACTTC. The chain links TRBV29-1 to TRBJ2-5; D could derive from TRBD1 or TRBD2 (6 bases each). The CDR3 consists of 12 residues. Germline V gene sequence: CDR1 SQVTM, CDR2 ANQGSEA. The complete variable domain, with remaining parts taken from reference TRBV29-1 and TRBJ2-5, reads SAVISQKPSRDICQRGTSLTIQCQVDSQVTMMFWYRQQPGQSLTLIATANQGSEATYESGFVIDKFPISRPNLTFSTLTVSNMSPEDSSIYLCTVGGIQETQYFGPGTRLLVL.

This clonotype occurred many times. The V and J genes are TRBV14 and TRBJ1-6; D remains unclear. CDR1 and CDR2 from the germline V gene are SGHDN and FVKESK. This CDR3 comprises 16 residues. The ends were cut back, 1 base at V and 7 bases at J, with 14 bases in the middle. CDR3 amino acids: CASSQGLIRLNSPLHF. The CDR3 nucleotides are TGTGCCAGCAGCCAAGGCCTCATAAGGTTGAATTCACCCCTCCACTTT.

This clonotype was seen many times. The rearrangement uses TRBV10-2 and TRBJ2-3; 8 positions match TRBD2. Per germline, CDR1 WSHSY and CDR2 SAAADI. The CDR3 covers 15 residues. Trimming cost V 4 bases and J 4 bases; bases outside gene matches: 7. The CDR3 protein is CASSVGAGVSDTQYF. DNA for the CDR3: TGCGCCAGCAGTGTAGGAGCGGGGGTCTCAGATACGCAGTATTTT.

This clonotype was counted at least ten times. The chain uses TRBV12-3 or TRBV12-4 and TRBJ2-2; no reliable D call. Trimming removed 3 bases at V and 6 bases at J, with 5 bases between. The CDR3 length is 12 residues. The CDR3 bases are TGTGCCAGCAGTTTGAGCGCCGGGGAGCTGTTTTTT. Encoded protein: CASSLSAGELFF.

The chain links TRBV6-6 to TRBJ1-2, with TRBD1 as a possible D gene (6 bases). V shed 6 bases and J shed 7 bases, with 18 bases lying between them. The CDR3 totals 14 residues. Germline CDR1 is MNHNY and CDR2 is SVGAGI (reference sequence). The CDR3 loop is CASRDPGVKGGYTF. CDR3 sequence (DNA): TGTGCCAGCAGGGATCCAGGGGTAAAGGGTGGCTACACCTTC.

This clonotype was seen at least ten times. The chain employs TRBV20-1 and TRBJ2-3; unclear D gene. CDR1 is DFQATT, CDR2 SNEGSKA, per germline (reference sequence). Trimming stripped 2 bases from V and 3 bases from J, with 12 bases between. The CDR3 is 14 amino acids. The CDR3 coding sequence is TGCAGTGCTAGAATAAGTTTGGGGACAGATACGCAGTATTTT. Its translation: CSARISLGTDTQYF.

This clonotype has ten or more counts. J is TRBJ1-2 and V is TRBV12-3 or TRBV12-4, with a weak D call TRBD1 (6 bases). This CDR3 is 12 amino acids long. V was trimmed by 5 bases and J by 7 bases, leaving 11 bases between them. CDR3: CASSPGTTGYTF. CDR3 coding DNA: TGTGCCAGCAGTCCCGGGACAACTGGCTACACCTTC.

This clonotype was counted many times. This chain connects TRBV7-2 to TRBJ1-4; no reliable D call. CDR3 length equals 16 residues. The germline gives CDR1 SGHTA, CDR2 FQGNSA. V was pared by 4 bases and J by 8 bases, with 20 bases between. The CDR3 DNA reads as TGTGCCAGCAGCTCCCAAATAGGGCGGATGCGGGAAAAACTGTTTTTT. Protein sequence: CASSSQIGRMREKLFF.

This clonotype was counted at least ten times. The V gene is TRBV7-2, the J gene TRBJ2-5; 8 bases fit TRBD1. Germline V gives CDR1 SGHTA, CDR2 FQGNSA. V shed 3 bases and J 4 bases; nucleotides not matched to a gene: 1. The CDR3 loop spans 13 amino acids. The CDR3 here is CASSLTGAETQYF. Written as DNA, the CDR3 is TGTGCCAGCAGCTTGACAGGGGCAGAGACCCAGTACTTC.

This clonotype has a count of ten or more. This chain links TRBV6-2 or TRBV6-3 with TRBJ2-2, with D maybe TRBD1 (6 bases). The CDR3 covers 14 residues. Per germline, CDR1 MNHEY and CDR2 SVGEGT. Trimming cost V 4 bases and J 8 bases, with 14 bases left between them. The CDR3 region has the DNA TGTGCCAGCAGTTTGGTATCCGGGACAGGGGAGCTGTTTTTT. Translation gives CASSLVSGTGELFF.

The table lists this clonotype with many counts. The chain links TRBV5-1 to TRBJ2-5; TRBD2 matches at 9 bases. After removal of 1 base from V and 6 bases from J, the junction contained 13 bases not matched to a gene. CDR1 and CDR2 from the germline V gene are SGHRS and YFSETQ. The CDR3 consists of 17 residues. The CDR3 region has the DNA TGCGCCAGCAGCTTGTCGGCTAGCGGGGCGAATGGGAAGACCCAGTACTTC. This encodes CASSLSASGANGKTQYF.

This clonotype has ten or more counts. The chain employs TRBV18 and TRBJ1-4, with TRBD1 matching over 8 bases. Trimming cost V 3 bases and J 8 bases; bases outside gene matches: 8. This CDR3 region has 15 residues. Germline V gene data show CDR1 as KGHSH and CDR2 as LQKENI. In DNA, the CDR3 is TGTGCCAGCTCACCTGACAGGGGTGGCGTCGAAAAACTGTTTTTT. It specifies CASSPDRGGVEKLFF.

In this sample, this clonotype turned up many times. This chain connects TRBV7-2 to TRBJ2-5; D remains unclear. The V and J ends lost 4 bases and 1 base respectively, with 7 bases between them. CDR1 SGHTA and CDR2 FQGNSA come from the germline V gene. There are 13 residues in the CDR3. This chain's CDR3 is CASSSGPQETQYF. The CDR3 nucleotides read TGTGCCAGCAGCTCCGGACCCCAAGAGACCCAGTACTTC.

This clonotype was observed at least ten times. The rearrangement links TRBV5-5 to TRBJ2-3; D uncertain. This CDR3 comprises 14 residues. CDR1 is SGHKS and CDR2 is YYEKEE in the germline V gene (reference sequence). V lost 3 bases and J 2 bases, leaving 10 bases between the germline ends. CDR3 region: CASSYPEITDTQYF. CDR3 bases: TGTGCCAGCAGCTATCCAGAAATCACAGATACGCAGTATTTT. The whole variable domain, remainder taken from reference TRBV5-5 and TRBJ2-3, is DAGVTQSPTHLIKTRGQQVTLRCSPISGHKSVSWYQQVLGQGPQFIFQYYEKEERGRGNFPDRFSARQFPNYSSELNVNALLLGDSALYLCASSYPEITDTQYFGPGTRLTVL.

The sample holds many counts of this clonotype. The chain links TRBV7-2 to TRBJ1-4; TRBD1 aligns across 9 bases. Germline V CDR1 and CDR2: SGHTA, FQGNSA. J lost 8 bases, V lost 5 bases, and 3 bases had no gene match. The CDR3 is 13 residues long. Here the CDR3 reads CASSPDRGEKLFF. Here the CDR3 DNA reads TGTGCCAGCAGCCCCGACAGGGGGGAAAAACTGTTTTTT.

This clonotype was observed many times. The chain recombines TRBV10-2 with TRBJ2-2; D may be TRBD1 (6 bases). The germline V gene encodes CDR1 WSHSY and CDR2 SAAADI. Trimming stripped 6 bases from V and 1 base from J, with 9 bases between. The CDR3 length is 14 residues. Here the CDR3 reads CASRKDRNTGELFF. In DNA form, the CDR3 reads TGCGCCAGCAGGAAGGACAGGAACACCGGGGAGCTGTTTTTT.

This clonotype was seen repeatedly, ten times or more. The V and J genes are TRBV18 and TRBJ2-7; 7 nucleotides line up with TRBD2. The CDR3 sequence is 15 residues long. V was clipped by 5 bases and J by 3 bases; unmatched bases: 10. Looked up from germline, CDR1 is KGHSH and CDR2 is LQKENI. The CDR3 sequence is CASSATSTLNYEQYF. In nucleotides, the CDR3 is TGTGCCAGCTCAGCGACTAGCACCCTTAACTACGAGCAGTACTTC.

In nucleotides, the CDR3 is TGTGCCAGCAGCAAAGAAGAGACCCAGTACTTC. As protein: CASSKEETQYF. The V and J genes are TRBV5-6 and TRBJ2-5, with no clear D. Germline V lookup: CDR1 SGHDT, CDR2 YYEEEE. Trimming cost V 4 bases and J 3 bases, with 4 bases left between them. This CDR3 is built from 11 residues. The whole variable domain, filled in from reference TRBV5-6 and TRBJ2-5, reads DAGVTQSPTHLIKTRGQQVTLRCSPKSGHDTVSWYQQALGQGPQFIFQYYEEEERQRGNFPDRFSGHQFPNYSSELNVNALLLGDSALYLCASSKEETQYFGPGTRLLVL.

This clonotype has a handful of counts. This may arise from a read error, as a much more abundant clone is one base away. The chain combines TRBV12-3 or TRBV12-4 with TRBJ2-7; the D is unclear. The CDR3 contains 13 residues. The V gene lost 3 bases and the J gene lost 3 bases, with 9 bases spanning the gap. The CDR3 region is CASSFLYGYEQYF. The CDR3 DNA reads as TGTGCCAGCAGTTTTTTGTACGGCTACGAGCAGTACTTC.

This chain joins TRBV7-9 and TRBJ2-5; TRBD1 matches at 8 bases. CDR1 SEHNR and CDR2 FQNEAQ come from the germline V gene (reference sequence). V gave up 4 bases and J gave up 4 bases; unmatched junction bases: 8. The CDR3 extends over 15 amino acids. CDR3 nucleotide sequence: TGTGCCAGCAGCTCCGGACAGGGTAAAGCAGAGACCCAGTACTTC. This gives the protein CASSSGQGKAETQYF. Full variable domain (missing parts from reference TRBV7-9 and TRBJ2-5): DTGVSQNPRHKITKRGQNVTFRCDPISEHNRLYWYRQTLGQGPEFLTYFQNEAQLEKSRLLSDRFSAERPKGSFSTLEIQRTEQGDSAMYLCASSSGQGKAETQYFGPGTRLLVL.

This clonotype was seen ten or more times. This rearrangement joins TRBV12-3 or TRBV12-4 to TRBJ2-7; D call uncertain. Trimming took 0 bases from V and 2 from J, leaving 11 bases between them. CDR3 length equals 15 residues. This chain's CDR3 is CASSLAAARTYEQYF. The CDR3 bases are TGTGCCAGCAGTTTAGCGGCGGCGCGCACCTACGAGCAGTACTTC.